This T cell receptor beta chain was recovered during a study of T cells after yellow fever vaccination. Study background: Fractions of limited cellularity were prepared by means of SMART-Seq v4 Ultra Low Input.

General study points: Among all clonotypes, a small share was observed in both CD4 and CD8 compartments. The study found a weaker secondary response that peaked faster, day 5 versus 15.

The CDR3 is made up of 12 amino acids. Germline values: CDR1 MNHEY, CDR2 SVGEGT. V lost 1 base and J 5 bases, leaving 5 bases between the germline ends. TCRdb redid the calling of the 5' RACE reads with MiXCR, one entry per CDR3 protein. Of fewer than 400,000 distinct CDR3 sequences in the sample, roughly 6.1% were seen once. The sample holds a few counts of this clonotype. The target antigen is unknown. The chain employs TRBV6-2 or TRBV6-3 and TRBJ2-5; D is ambiguous. The receptor comes from a young man who received the YFV17D yellow fever vaccine. Material: PBMCs, obtained 5 days after the yellow fever booster vaccination. The CDR3 nucleotides read TGTGCCAGCAGTTACTACGGCGAGACCCAGTACTTC. Its protein is CASSYYGETQYF.